These 14 T cell receptor beta chains were sequenced from one sample in a study of blood T cells in healthy people across ages. It was with a sample-barcoded 5' primer and a J-beta primer mix that a second PCR of about 7 to 12 cycles was run. TCRdb reprocessed the 5' RACE reads via MiXCR and lists one record per CDR3 protein. The sample lists about 1.1 million distinct CDR3 sequences; around two fifths were seen once. Sequenced material: blood. The origin of the receptors is a man aged 18 to 35 in good health.

This clonotype was recorded only once. This chain uses TRBV28 with TRBJ2-1; 13 bases map to TRBD2. This CDR3 region has 18 residues. CDR1 MDHEN and CDR2 SYDVKM come from the germline V gene. After removal of 7 bases from V and 7 bases from J, the junction contained 16 bases not matched to a gene. CDR3 sequence: CASITHRLAGGLGNEQFF. Here the CDR3 DNA reads TGTGCCAGCATCACCCACAGACTAGCGGGAGGCCTCGGGAATGAGCAGTTCTTC.

The chain couples TRBV7-2 to TRBJ1-5; D is unresolved. The germline V and J ends were trimmed by 5 bases and 6 bases, with 11 bases remaining between them. Per the germline V gene, CDR1 is SGHTA and CDR2 is FQGNSA. The CDR3 sequence is 13 residues long. CDR3 coding DNA: TGTGCCAGCAGCCCGTCCCAGGCTCAGCCCCAGCATTTT. Protein: CASSPSQAQPQHF.

This clonotype was seen a handful of times. As DNA, the CDR3 is TGTGCCAGCAGTCCCGGGACAGGGAACAGTAGGCAGTTCTTC. Translation: CASSPGTGNSRQFF. This sequence joins TRBV5-6 and TRBJ2-1; 9 bases are a match to TRBD1. Germline V gene sequence: CDR1 SGHDT, CDR2 YYEEEE. There are 14 residues in the CDR3. Trimming at V came to 5 bases and at J to 12 bases, leaving 12 bases not matched to a gene. Full variable domain (outside the CDR3, taken from reference TRBV5-6 and TRBJ2-1): DAGVTQSPTHLIKTRGQQVTLRCSPKSGHDTVSWYQQALGQGPQFIFQYYEEEERQRGNFPDRFSGHQFPNYSSELNVNALLLGDSALYLCASSPGTGNSRQFFGPGTRLTVL.

This clonotype was recorded at least ten times. V is TRBV7-2 and J is TRBJ1-2; weak D call: TRBD1 (5 bases). The germline V gene has CDR1 SGHTA and CDR2 FQGNSA. This CDR3 region has 14 residues. V was trimmed by 1 base and J by 3 bases, leaving 9 bases between them. DNA for the CDR3: TGTGCCAGCAGCTTAGGAGACAGCTACTATGGCTACACCTTC. Protein product: CASSLGDSYYGYTF.

This chain uses TRBV5-1 with TRBJ2-5; 15 bases map to TRBD2. Germline lookup yields CDR1 SGHRS and CDR2 YFSETQ. The CDR3 extends over 19 amino acids. J gave up 4 bases and V 3 bases, and 13 bases lay outside the gene matches. CDR3 sequence: CASSSVGLAGGPLTETQYF. CDR3 sequence (DNA): TGCGCCAGCAGCTCCGTGGGACTAGCGGGGGGCCCTTTAACAGAGACCCAGTACTTC.

The CDR3 spells CSAEGAVRRTEAFF. The DNA for the CDR3 is TGCAGTGCTGAGGGGGCCGTTAGACGAACTGAAGCTTTCTTT. The chain recombines TRBV20-1 with TRBJ1-1; 7 positions match TRBD1. The CDR3 contains 14 residues. The germline V gene encodes CDR1 DFQATT and CDR2 SNEGSKA (reference sequence). Losses at the gene ends were 5 bases for V and 5 bases for J; bases not matched to a gene: 11.

The genes are TRBV7-2 and TRBJ1-2; D perhaps matches TRBD1 (5 bases). Germline CDR1 is SGHTA and CDR2 is FQGNSA. CDR3 length: 15 amino acids. Trimming shortened V by 7 bases and J by 3 bases, and 18 bases separated the two germline ends. The CDR3 sequence: CASTDSGGSHYGYTF. The CDR3 nucleotides read TGTGCCAGCACAGATTCGGGGGGATCTCACTATGGCTACACCTTC. The variable domain in full, with the rest retrieved from reference TRBV7-2 and TRBJ1-2, is GAGVSQSPSNKVTEKGKDVELRCDPISGHTALYWYRQSLGQGLEFLIYFQGNSAPDKSGLPSDRFSAERTGGSVSTLTIQRTQQEDSAVYLCASTDSGGSHYGYTFGSGTRLTVV.

J is TRBJ1-1 and V is TRBV27, with D possibly matching TRBD1 (6 bases). There are 16 residues in the CDR3. The V and J ends lost 0 bases and 3 bases respectively, with 14 bases between them. Germline lookup yields CDR1 MNHEY and CDR2 SMNVEV (reference sequence). The CDR3 here is CASSLSSRRGDTEAFF. The CDR3 nucleotides are TGTGCCAGCAGTTTATCCAGCCGGAGGGGGGACACTGAAGCTTTCTTT.

The V and J genes are TRBV28 and TRBJ2-6, with D possibly matching TRBD1 (6 bases). The CDR3 is 15 residues long. In germline, CDR1 is MDHEN, CDR2 SYDVKM. The V and J ends lost 6 bases and 2 bases respectively, with 11 bases between them. The CDR3 nucleotides read TGTGCCAGCAGACAAACAGGGACTGGGGCCAACGTCCTGACTTTC. The encoded protein is CASRQTGTGANVLTF.

This clonotype was picked up many times. The CDR3 DNA reads TGTGCCAGCAGCCCTCGGGACACGGGCACAGATACGCAGTATTTT. Translated, it gives CASSPRDTGTDTQYF. V and J are TRBV7-8 and TRBJ2-3, with a tentative D call TRBD1 (6 bases). Germline V lookup: CDR1 SGHVS, CDR2 FQNEAQ. The CDR3 runs 15 residues. With 5 bases removed from V and 1 base from J, the gap between germline ends came to 13 bases.

The chain uses TRBV7-9 and TRBJ1-2; the match to TRBD1 covers 7 bases. Losses at the gene ends were 8 bases for V and 2 bases for J; bases not matched to a gene: 5. Germline V gene sequence: CDR1 SEHNR, CDR2 FQNEAQ (reference sequence). The CDR3 has 13 residues. This CDR3 is CASGGQENYGYTF. CDR3 nucleotide sequence: TGTGCCAGCGGCGGACAGGAGAACTATGGCTACACCTTC.

This chain uses TRBV2 with TRBJ1-1; no clear D. Germline-derived CDR1 and CDR2 are SNHLY and FYNNEI. V lost 6 bases, J lost 0 bases, and 8 bases lay in between. This CDR3 spans 13 amino acids. The CDR3 DNA follows: TGTGCCAGCAGGCCAGGCCTGAACACTGAAGCTTTCTTT. It specifies CASRPGLNTEAFF.

This chain joins TRBV27 and TRBJ2-7, with TRBD2 identical over 11 bases. Germline V CDR1 and CDR2: MNHEY, SMNVEV (reference sequence). This CDR3 comprises 16 residues. V trimming: 0 bases; J trimming: 2 bases; junction bases outside the gene matches: 3. The CDR3 bases are TGTGCCAGCAGTTTATCGACTAGCGGGATAGCCTACGAGCAGTACTTC. Translated, it gives CASSLSTSGIAYEQYF.

This clonotype was detected many times. One junction end does not reproduce the germline sequence, and a read error may be involved. This chain uses TRBV5-1 with TRBJ2-1; D not resolved. The CDR3 has 12 amino acids. From germline, CDR1 is SGHRS and CDR2 YFSETQ. The CDR3 DNA follows: TGTGCCAGCAGTTTACCCGATAATGAGCAGTTCTTC. It is translated as CASSLPDNEQFF.